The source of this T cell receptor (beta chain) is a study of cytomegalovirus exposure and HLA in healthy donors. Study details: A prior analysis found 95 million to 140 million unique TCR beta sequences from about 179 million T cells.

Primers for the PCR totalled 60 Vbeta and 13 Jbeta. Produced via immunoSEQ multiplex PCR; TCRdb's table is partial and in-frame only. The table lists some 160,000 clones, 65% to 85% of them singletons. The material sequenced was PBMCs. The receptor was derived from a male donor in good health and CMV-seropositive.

In nucleotides, the CDR3 is TGTGCCAGCAGCTTTAGCGGGGGCCGTTACGAGCAGTACTTC. Amino acids: CASSFSGGRYEQYF. V is TRBV7-2 and J is TRBJ2-7, with TRBD2 matching 9 bases. V shed 3 bases, J shed 4 bases, and the junction held 4 bases outside the gene matches. This CDR3 is 14 amino acids long. Looked up from germline, CDR1 is SGHTA and CDR2 is FQGNSA.